Shown below are 17 T cell receptor beta chains from a single sample sequenced in a study of cytomegalovirus exposure and HLA in healthy donors. Use of 60 Vbeta and 13 Jbeta primers characterized the PCR. The assay was immunoSEQ multiplex PCR, and TCRdb's table has in-frame clones only and misses some. The data show about 150,000 clones, roughly 74% seen once. Material for sequencing was PBMCs. All receptors derive from a man aged 18 to 35 in good health and CMV-seronegative.

The rearrangement joins TRBV11-2 to TRBJ2-7; 8 bases map to TRBD1. Germline CDR1 is SGHAT and CDR2 is FQNNGV. This CDR3 is 14 amino acids long. Unmatched junction bases numbered 7, after V lost 5 bases and J lost 4 bases. CDR3 bases: TGTGCCAGCAGCGACAGGGGCCGGGGTTACGAGCAGTACTTC. Its translation is CASSDRGRGYEQYF.

The chain has TRBV7-2 and TRBJ1-2; D is perhaps TRBD1 (6 bases). The germline V and J ends were trimmed by 5 bases and 7 bases, with 20 bases remaining between them. The germline gives CDR1 SGHTA, CDR2 FQGNSA. CDR3 length: 15 residues. CDR3 in amino acids: CASSRPDSTSGGYTF. In DNA form, the CDR3 reads TGTGCCAGCAGCCGCCCGGACAGTACCTCGGGTGGCTACACCTTC.

Only a few counts were recorded for this clone. This chain joins TRBV11-1 and TRBJ2-5; D call uncertain. The CDR3 is made up of 13 amino acids. Germline CDR1 and CDR2: SGHAT and FQDESV (reference sequence). V lost 2 bases, J lost 4 bases, and 8 bases lay in between. The CDR3 bases are TGTGCCAGCAGCTTATTCACCGGAGAGACCCAGTACTTC. Protein: CASSLFTGETQYF.

CDR3 DNA: TGTGCCAGCAGCTTTAACAGGGACACTGAAGCTTTCTTT. This sequence encodes CASSFNRDTEAFF. The chain couples TRBV7-9 to TRBJ1-1; tentatively, D is TRBD1 (6 bases). The germline V and J ends were trimmed by 3 bases and 3 bases, with 8 bases remaining between them. The germline CDR1 and CDR2 sequences are SEHNR and FQNEAQ (reference sequence). The CDR3 has 13 amino acids.

The chain couples TRBV2 to TRBJ2-4; maybe TRBD2 (6 bases). The germline V gene encodes CDR1 SNHLY and CDR2 FYNNEI. This CDR3 is built from 14 residues. Trimming pared 7 bases from V and 7 bases from J, leaving 17 bases between. The CDR3 bases are TGTGCCAGCACCCTAGGACGGGCGGGGAACATTCAGTACTTC. Amino acid sequence: CASTLGRAGNIQYF. The full variable domain, its missing parts supplied by reference TRBV2 and TRBJ2-4, is EPEVTQTPSHQVTQMGQEVILRCVPISNHLYFYWYRQILGQKVEFLVSFYNNEISEKSEIFDDQFSVERPDGSNFTLKIRSTKLEDSAMYFCASTLGRAGNIQYFGAGTRLSVL.

The J gene is TRBJ1-1, the V gene TRBV27; weak D call: TRBD1 (6 bases). The germline V and J ends were trimmed by 2 bases and 6 bases, with 7 bases remaining between them. The CDR3 contains 12 residues. CDR1 and CDR2 from the germline V gene are MNHEY and SMNVEV (reference sequence). The CDR3 nucleotides read TGTGCCAGCAGTTTAACAGGGTCTGAAGCTTTCTTT. Its translation: CASSLTGSEAFF.

This chain joins TRBV11-2 and TRBJ2-7; D remains ambiguous. The CDR3 sequence is 15 residues long. The V end was cut by 0 bases, the J end by 1 base, with 10 bases between. Germline CDR1 and CDR2: SGHAT and FQNNGV. CDR3 protein: CASSLEPGTSYEQYV. DNA for the CDR3: TGTGCCAGCAGCTTAGAGCCAGGTACTTCCTACGAGCAGTACGTC.

The J gene is TRBJ2-7, the V gene TRBV20-1, with unresolved D. Per the germline V gene, CDR1 is DFQATT and CDR2 is SNEGSKA (reference sequence). Trimming took off 5 bases at V and 4 bases at J, with 6 bases between the two ends. CDR3 length equals 10 residues. Written as DNA, the CDR3 is TGCAGTGCTGGCGGATACGAGCAGTACTTC. This sequence encodes CSAGGYEQYF.

This clone was counted only a few times. The gene calls are TRBV4-1 and TRBJ2-2, with 10 bases lining up with TRBD1. In germline, CDR1 is MGHRA, CDR2 YSYEKL. The CDR3 covers 16 residues. V trimming: 2 bases; J trimming: 4 bases; junction bases outside the gene matches: 4. CDR3 DNA: TGCGCCAGCAGCCAATGGACAGGGGGGAGCACCGGGGAGCTGTTTTTT. Its protein product is CASSQWTGGSTGELFF.

The chain recombines TRBV2 with TRBJ2-3; the match to TRBD2 covers 12 bases. J lost 0 bases, V lost 6 bases, and 7 bases had no gene match. CDR3 size: 17 residues. Germline CDR1 is SNHLY and CDR2 is FYNNEI. CDR3 bases: TGTGCCAGCAGGGTAGGACTAGCGGGGCCTAGCACAGATACGCAGTATTTT. It yields the protein CASRVGLAGPSTDTQYF.

The rearrangement joins TRBV6-1 to TRBJ1-1, with TRBD1 identical over 9 bases. Germline values: CDR1 MNHNS, CDR2 SASEGT. CDR3 size: 13 residues. V was clipped by 10 bases and J by 7 bases; unmatched bases: 10. In DNA, the CDR3 is TGTGCCACAACTCTCCGGGACAGGGTTGAAGCTTTCTTT. Translating it yields CATTLRDRVEAFF.

Only one count was recorded for this clone. The chain uses TRBV19 and TRBJ2-1; 8 nucleotides match TRBD2. This CDR3 contains 15 residues. V dropped 6 bases and J dropped 2; count of bases not matched to a gene: 6. CDR1 and CDR2 (germline): LNHDA, SQIVND (reference sequence). The CDR3 bases are TGTGCCAGTAGCGGGACTAGATCTGCCTACAATGAGCAGTTCTTC. It codes for CASSGTRSAYNEQFF. Based on the CDR3 plus reference TRBV19 and TRBJ2-1, the full variable domain is DGGITQSPKYLFRKEGQNVTLSCEQNLNHDAMYWYRQDPGQGLRLIYYSQIVNDFQKGDIAEGYSVSREKKESFPLTVTSAQKNPTAFYLCASSGTRSAYNEQFFGPGTRLTVL.

The chain links TRBV30 to TRBJ2-3; TRBD2 is a possible D gene (5 bases). In germline, CDR1 is GTSNPN, CDR2 SVGIG (reference sequence). The CDR3 is made up of 14 amino acids. V gave up 3 bases and J gave up 5 bases, with 15 bases separating them. CDR3 nucleotides: TGTGCCTGGAGCCGAGGACTTGTCAAAGATACGCAGTATTTT. Translated, it gives CAWSRGLVKDTQYF.

J is TRBJ1-6 and V is TRBV6-5, with 11 bases that match TRBD1. Germline CDR1 is MNHEY and CDR2 is SVGAGI. This CDR3 has 15 residues. Germline trimming cut 4 bases from V and 5 bases from J; bases unmatched to any gene: 1. CDR3 in DNA: TGTGCCAGCAGTTGGGACAGGGGGGATAATTCACCCCTCCACTTT. Translated, it gives CASSWDRGDNSPLHF.

V usage is TRBV5-1 and J usage is TRBJ2-2; TRBD1 matches at 11 bases. Germline CDR1 SGHRS, CDR2 YFSETQ. This CDR3 is built from 16 residues. The V and J ends lost 4 bases and 5 bases, in that order; junction bases with no gene match: 7. The CDR3 DNA follows: TGCGCCAGCAGCCGTACTGGGACAGGGGGGACCGGGGAGCTGTTTTTT. It yields the protein CASSRTGTGGTGELFF.

V usage is TRBV11-1 and J usage is TRBJ1-1; D call uncertain. This CDR3 contains 14 residues. V dropped 0 bases and J dropped 0 bases, with 5 bases sitting between them. The germline CDR1 and CDR2 sequences are SGHAT and FQDESV (reference sequence). The CDR3: CASSLAGLNTEAFF. As DNA, the CDR3 is TGTGCCAGCAGCTTAGCCGGGTTGAACACTGAAGCTTTCTTT.

This clone was counted a single time. The V gene is TRBV16, the J gene TRBJ2-5, with 7 bases fitting TRBD1. The germline gives CDR1 KGHSY, CDR2 FQNENV. CDR3 length: 17 residues. Unmatched junction bases numbered 13, after V lost 1 base and J lost 5 bases. In nucleotides, the CDR3 is TGTGCCAGCAGCCAATTTTCAGCACAGGGGCGCTCGGAGACCCAGTACTTC. Protein: CASSQFSAQGRSETQYF.